The present entry profiles one T cell receptor (beta chain) with its context. Profiling relied on immunoSEQ multiplex PCR, and the TCRdb table lists in-frame clones only, not all of them. The sample shows under 1 million clones, 96% of them seen only once. The data are from a study of shared clonotypes between healthy human individuals. Losses at the gene ends were 1 base for V and 4 bases for J; bases not matched to a gene: 3. CDR1 and CDR2 from the germline V gene are MGHRA and YSYEKL. The CDR3 covers 14 residues. Selected positively for CCR7 and CD45RO-negative, naive CD8 cells excluded terminally differentiated effector memory CD45RA+ cells.

The chain employs TRBV4-1 and TRBJ2-7, with TRBD2 matching over 8 bases. This receptor was taken from a man aged 25 to 40 in good health. The source material was naive CD8+ T cells sorted from blood. The CDR3 region has the DNA TGCGCCAGCAGCCAAGGGACTAGCCGGTACGAGCAGTACTTC. This gives the protein CASSQGTSRYEQYF.